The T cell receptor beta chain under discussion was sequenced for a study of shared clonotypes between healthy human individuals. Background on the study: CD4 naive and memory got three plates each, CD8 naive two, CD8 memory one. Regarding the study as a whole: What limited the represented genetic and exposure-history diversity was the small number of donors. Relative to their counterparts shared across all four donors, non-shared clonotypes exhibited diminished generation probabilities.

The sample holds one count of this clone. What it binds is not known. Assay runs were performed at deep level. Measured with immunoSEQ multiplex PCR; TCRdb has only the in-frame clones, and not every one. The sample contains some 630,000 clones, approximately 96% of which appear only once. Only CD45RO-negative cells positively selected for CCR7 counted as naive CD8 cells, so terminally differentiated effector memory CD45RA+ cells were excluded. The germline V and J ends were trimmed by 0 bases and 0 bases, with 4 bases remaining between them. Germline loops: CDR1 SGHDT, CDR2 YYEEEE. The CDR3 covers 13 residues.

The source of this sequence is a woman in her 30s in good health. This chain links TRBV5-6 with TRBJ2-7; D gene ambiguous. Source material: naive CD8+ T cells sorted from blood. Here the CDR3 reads CASSLGISYEQYF. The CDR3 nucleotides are TGTGCCAGCAGCTTGGGTATCTCCTACGAGCAGTACTTC.